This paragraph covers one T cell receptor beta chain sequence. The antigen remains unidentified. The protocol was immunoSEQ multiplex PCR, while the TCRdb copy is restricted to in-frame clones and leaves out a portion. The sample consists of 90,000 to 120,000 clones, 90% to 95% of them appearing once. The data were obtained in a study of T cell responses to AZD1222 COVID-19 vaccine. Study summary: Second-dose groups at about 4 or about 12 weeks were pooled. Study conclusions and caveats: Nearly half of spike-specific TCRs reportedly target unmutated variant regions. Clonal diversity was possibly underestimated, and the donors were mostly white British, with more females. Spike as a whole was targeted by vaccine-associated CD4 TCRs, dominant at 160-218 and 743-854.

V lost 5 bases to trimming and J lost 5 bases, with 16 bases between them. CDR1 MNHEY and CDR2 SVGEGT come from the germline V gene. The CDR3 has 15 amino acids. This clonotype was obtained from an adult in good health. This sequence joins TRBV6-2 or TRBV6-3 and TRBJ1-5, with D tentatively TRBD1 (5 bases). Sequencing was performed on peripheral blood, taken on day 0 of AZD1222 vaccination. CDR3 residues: CASSPRDFPDQPQHF. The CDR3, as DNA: TGTGCCAGCAGTCCCCGGGACTTTCCCGATCAGCCCCAGCATTTT.